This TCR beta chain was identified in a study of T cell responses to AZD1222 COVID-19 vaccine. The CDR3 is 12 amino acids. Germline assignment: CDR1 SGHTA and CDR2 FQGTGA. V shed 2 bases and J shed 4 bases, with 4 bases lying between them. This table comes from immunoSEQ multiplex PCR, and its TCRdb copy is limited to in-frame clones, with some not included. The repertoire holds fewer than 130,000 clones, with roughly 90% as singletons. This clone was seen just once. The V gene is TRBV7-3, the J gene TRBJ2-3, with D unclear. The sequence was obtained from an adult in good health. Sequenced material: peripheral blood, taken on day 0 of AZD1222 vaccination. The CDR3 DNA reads TGTGCCAGCAGCTTATACCCAGATACGCAGTATTTT. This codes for CASSLYPDTQYF.